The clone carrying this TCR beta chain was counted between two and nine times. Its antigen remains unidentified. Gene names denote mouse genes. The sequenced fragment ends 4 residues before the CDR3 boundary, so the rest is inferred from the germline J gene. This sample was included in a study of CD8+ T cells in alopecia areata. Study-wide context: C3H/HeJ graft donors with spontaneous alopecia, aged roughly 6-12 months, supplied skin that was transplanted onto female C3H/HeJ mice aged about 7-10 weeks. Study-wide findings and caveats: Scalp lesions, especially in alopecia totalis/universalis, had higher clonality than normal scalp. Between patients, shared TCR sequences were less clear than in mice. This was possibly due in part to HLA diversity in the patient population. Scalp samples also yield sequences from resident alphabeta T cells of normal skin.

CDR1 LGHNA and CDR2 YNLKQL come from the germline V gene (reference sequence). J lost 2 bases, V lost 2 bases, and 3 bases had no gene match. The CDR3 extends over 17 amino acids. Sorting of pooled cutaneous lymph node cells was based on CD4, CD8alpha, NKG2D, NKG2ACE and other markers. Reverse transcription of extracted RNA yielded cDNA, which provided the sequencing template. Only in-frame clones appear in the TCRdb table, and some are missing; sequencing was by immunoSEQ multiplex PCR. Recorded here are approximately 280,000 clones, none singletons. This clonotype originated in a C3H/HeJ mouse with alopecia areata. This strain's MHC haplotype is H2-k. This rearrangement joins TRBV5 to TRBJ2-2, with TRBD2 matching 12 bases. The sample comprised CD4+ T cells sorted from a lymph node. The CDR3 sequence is CASSQRGTGGNTGQLYF. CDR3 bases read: TGTGCCAGCAGCCAACGCGGGACTGGGGGGAACACCGGG.